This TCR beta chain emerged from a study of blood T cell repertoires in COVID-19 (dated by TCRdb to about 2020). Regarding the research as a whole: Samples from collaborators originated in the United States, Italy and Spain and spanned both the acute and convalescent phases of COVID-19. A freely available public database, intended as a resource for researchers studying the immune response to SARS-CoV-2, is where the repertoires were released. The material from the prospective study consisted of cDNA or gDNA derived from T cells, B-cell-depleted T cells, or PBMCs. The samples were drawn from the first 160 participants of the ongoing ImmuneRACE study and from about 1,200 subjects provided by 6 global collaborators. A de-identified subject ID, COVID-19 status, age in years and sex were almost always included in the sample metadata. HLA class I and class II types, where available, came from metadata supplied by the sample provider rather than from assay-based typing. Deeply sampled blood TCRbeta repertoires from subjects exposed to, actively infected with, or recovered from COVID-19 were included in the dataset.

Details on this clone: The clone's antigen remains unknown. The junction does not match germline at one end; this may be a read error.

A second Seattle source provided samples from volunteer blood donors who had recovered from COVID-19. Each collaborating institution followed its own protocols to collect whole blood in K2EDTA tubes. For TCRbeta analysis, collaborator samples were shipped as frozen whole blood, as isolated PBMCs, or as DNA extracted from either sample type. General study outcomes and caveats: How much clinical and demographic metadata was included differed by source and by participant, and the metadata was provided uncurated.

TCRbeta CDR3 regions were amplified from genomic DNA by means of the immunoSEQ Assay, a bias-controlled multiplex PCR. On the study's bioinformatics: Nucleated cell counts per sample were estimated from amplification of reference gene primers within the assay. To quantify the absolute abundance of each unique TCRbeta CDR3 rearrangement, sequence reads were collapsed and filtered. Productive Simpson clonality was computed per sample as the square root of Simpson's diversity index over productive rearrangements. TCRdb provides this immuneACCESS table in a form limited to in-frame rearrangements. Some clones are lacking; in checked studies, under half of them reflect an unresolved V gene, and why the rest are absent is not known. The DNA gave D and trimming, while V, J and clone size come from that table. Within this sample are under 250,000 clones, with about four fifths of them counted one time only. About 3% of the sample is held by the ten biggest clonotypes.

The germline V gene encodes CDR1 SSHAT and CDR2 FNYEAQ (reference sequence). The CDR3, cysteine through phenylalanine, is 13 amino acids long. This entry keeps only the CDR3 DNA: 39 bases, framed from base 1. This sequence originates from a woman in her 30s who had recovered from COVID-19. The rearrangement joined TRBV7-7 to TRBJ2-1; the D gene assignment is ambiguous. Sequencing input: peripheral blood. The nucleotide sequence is TGTGCTAGCAGCTTAAGCGAGATCAATGAGCAGTTCTTC. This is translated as CASSLSEINEQFF.